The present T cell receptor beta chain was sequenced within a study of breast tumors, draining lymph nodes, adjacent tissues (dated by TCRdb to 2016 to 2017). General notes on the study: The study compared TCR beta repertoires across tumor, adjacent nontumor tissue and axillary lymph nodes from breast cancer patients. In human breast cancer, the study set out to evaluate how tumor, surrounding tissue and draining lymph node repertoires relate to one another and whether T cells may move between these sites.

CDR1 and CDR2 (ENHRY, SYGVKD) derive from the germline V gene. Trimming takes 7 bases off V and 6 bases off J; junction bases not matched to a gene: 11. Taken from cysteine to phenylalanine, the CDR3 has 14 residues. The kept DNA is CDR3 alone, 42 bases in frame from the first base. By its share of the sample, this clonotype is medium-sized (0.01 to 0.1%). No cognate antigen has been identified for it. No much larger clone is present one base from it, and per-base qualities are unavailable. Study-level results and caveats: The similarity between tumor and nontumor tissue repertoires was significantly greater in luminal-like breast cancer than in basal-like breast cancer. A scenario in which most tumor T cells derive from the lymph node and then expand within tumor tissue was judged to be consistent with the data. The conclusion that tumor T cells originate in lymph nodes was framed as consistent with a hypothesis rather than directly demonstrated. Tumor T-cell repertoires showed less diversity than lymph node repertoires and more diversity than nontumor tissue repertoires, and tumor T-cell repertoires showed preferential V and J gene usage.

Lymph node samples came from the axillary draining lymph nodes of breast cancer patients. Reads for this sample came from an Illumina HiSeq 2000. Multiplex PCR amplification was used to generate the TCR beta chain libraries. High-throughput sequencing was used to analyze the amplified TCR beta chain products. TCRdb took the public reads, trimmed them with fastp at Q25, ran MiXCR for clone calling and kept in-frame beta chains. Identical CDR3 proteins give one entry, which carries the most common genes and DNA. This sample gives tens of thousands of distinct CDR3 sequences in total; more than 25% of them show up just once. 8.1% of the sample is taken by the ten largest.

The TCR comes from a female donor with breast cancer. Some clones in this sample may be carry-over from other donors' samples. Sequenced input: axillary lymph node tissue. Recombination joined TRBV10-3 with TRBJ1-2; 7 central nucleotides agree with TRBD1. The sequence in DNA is TGTGCCATCAACCAGGAAAGGGGGCTTGATGGCTACACCTTC. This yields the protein CAINQERGLDGYTF.